These T cell receptor beta chains were read from a single sample in a study of OX40 agonist ivuxolimab in advanced cancers. Using immunoSEQ multiplex PCR, the repertoire was profiled, and TCRdb retains in-frame clones only, with some absent. The sample lists 95,000 to 150,000 clones; about 93% were seen once. This material consisted of CD4+ or CD8+ T cells sorted from blood, taken in a trial of the OX40 agonist ivuxolimab. Receptors were obtained from an adult with an advanced solid tumor such as melanoma, head and neck, liver or kidney cancer. CDR3s include the opening cysteine and the closing phenylalanine or tryptophan. Each record gives: CDR3 length, V gene, clone size, D gene, J gene, CDR3 DNA, CDR3 protein. A D gene is named only where the DNA matches it firmly. Clone size appears in some rows only: once, few, many, or a class for an expanded clone.

16	TRBV5-1	-	TRBD2	TRBJ2-1	TGCGCCAGCAGCTCGACTAGCGGGGGGGCCACAGATGAGCAGTTCTTC	CASSSTSGGATDEQFF
16	TRBV18	-	TRBD1	TRBJ1-4	TGTGCCAGCTCACCAAACGGACAGGGGACTAATGAAAAACTGTTTTTT	CASSPNGQGTNEKLFF
15	TRBV11-2	-	TRBD1	TRBJ1-5	TGTGCCAGCAGCTTAGCTGGACAGGGCAGTCAGCCCCAGCATTTT	CASSLAGQGSQPQHF
14	TRBV28	once	TRBD1	TRBJ1-2	TGTGCCAGCAGGACACAGGGGCTAGACTATGGCTACACCTTC	CASRTQGLDYGYTF
14	TRBV28	-	TRBD1	TRBJ1-2	TGTGCCAGCACCTCAGCGGGACAGGTAGTGGGCTACACCTTC	CASTSAGQVVGYTF
13	TRBV6-5	once	-	TRBJ1-1	TGTGCCAGCAGTTTCCCTGGTTTCACTGAAGCTTTCTTT	CASSFPGFTEAFF
14	TRBV6-5	-	TRBD2	TRBJ2-7	TGTGCCAGCAGTTTCGGCGGGAGTACCAACGAGCAGTACTTC	CASSFGGSTNEQYF
12	TRBV2	-	-	TRBJ2-3	TGTGCCAGCACCCCGGACAGCCCAACGCAGTATTTT	CASTPDSPTQYF
18	TRBV4-3	-	TRBD1	TRBJ2-1	TGCGCCAGCAGCCAAGTAAGGGCCCCCGGGACAGGGGGAGTTGAGCAGTTCTTC	CASSQVRAPGTGGVEQFF
15	TRBV7-3	-	TRBD1	TRBJ2-2	TGTGCCAGCAGCCTATGGACAGGGAGTACCGGGGAGCTGTTTTTT	CASSLWTGSTGELFF
17	TRBV19	-	TRBD2	TRBJ2-3	TGTGCCAGTAGTATTCTAGCGGGGGGCGCTAGCACAGATACGCAGTATTTT	CASSILAGGASTDTQYF
14	TRBV5-1	once	-	TRBJ1-4	TGCGCCAGCAGCTCGACTGCAACTAATGAAAAACTGTTTTTT	CASSSTATNEKLFF
16	TRBV28	-	TRBD1	TRBJ2-1	TGTGCCAGCGATTACAAACAGGGGGCCAGGGGAGATGAGCAGTTCTTC	CASDYKQGARGDEQFF
12	TRBV18	-	TRBD1	TRBJ1-4	TGTGCCAGCTCACGCATCGGGACAGACCTCCAATTT	CASSRIGTDLQF
16	TRBV5-4	-	TRBD2	TRBJ2-5	TGTGCCAGCAGCACCGGACTAGCGGGGTCCCAAGAGACCCAGTACTTC	CASSTGLAGSQETQYF
12	TRBV28	once	-	TRBJ2-7	TGTGCCAGCCGGGTCAGGGGCTACGAGCAGTACTTC	CASRVRGYEQYF
17	TRBV2	-	-	TRBJ2-3	TGTGCCAGCAGCCCCCGGACTGGTTCCTTCGTCACAGATACGCAGTATTTT	CASSPRTGSFVTDTQYF
15	TRBV28	-	-	TRBJ1-2	TGTGCCAGCAGTTTACCTCTGCGGATCTCCTATGGCTACACCTTC	CASSLPLRISYGYTF
15	TRBV5-5	-	-	TRBJ2-5	TGTGCCAGCACCCAGACAGCGAGCAGACAAGAGACCCAGTACTTC	CASTQTASRQETQYF
14	TRBV7-2	-	-	TRBJ2-5	TGTGCCAGCAGCCCTGGGCAGAGGCAAGAGACCCAGTACTTC	CASSPGQRQETQYF
15	TRBV5-8	-	-	TRBJ1-4	TGTGCCAGCAGGTCCAACAGAGGTACTAATGAAAAACTGTTTTTT	CASRSNRGTNEKLFF
15	TRBV4-2	-	-	TRBJ1-6	TGTGCCAGCAGACAGCAGAGGCAGCATAATTCACCCCTCCACTTT	CASRQQRQHNSPLHF
11	TRBV20-1	-	-	TRBJ1-1	TGCAGTGTACGGACAGTCTCTGAAGCTTTCTTT	CSVRTVSEAFF
15	TRBV28	-	-	TRBJ2-2	TGTGCCAGCAGTTTCTCCAGGCCCTACTTAGGGGAGCTGTTTTTT	CASSFSRPYLGELFF
18	TRBV7-2	-	-	TRBJ2-6	TGTGCCAGCAGCTTAGTGGGGCTTCCCCTATCTGGGGCCAACGTCCTGACTTTC	CASSLVGLPLSGANVLTF
16	TRBV6-1	-	TRBD1	TRBJ2-3	TGTGCCAGCAGTGAAGCAGGGGGCTCTGGCACAGATACGCAGTATTTT	CASSEAGGSGTDTQYF
15	TRBV7-3	-	TRBD1	TRBJ2-2	TGTGCCAGCAGTCCCACAGGGGCGAGCACCGGGGAGCTGTTTTTT	CASSPTGASTGELFF
15	TRBV28	-	-	TRBJ1-3	TGTGCCAGCACCCCAGGGGCGAAAGCTGGAAACACCATATATTTT	CASTPGAKAGNTIYF
15	TRBV5-1	-	TRBD1	TRBJ1-1	TGCGCCAGCAGCCTAAGGGACAGGGAGAACACTGAAGCTTTCTTT	CASSLRDRENTEAFF
14	TRBV7-2	-	TRBD1	TRBJ2-7	TGTGCCAGCAGCTCACGGACAGGTCCCTACGAGCAGTACTTC	CASSSRTGPYEQYF
12	TRBV5-1	-	-	TRBJ2-2	TGCGCCAGCAGCTTGACTGGCGGGGAGCTGTTTTTT	CASSLTGGELFF
17	TRBV11-2	-	TRBD1	TRBJ2-7	TGTGCCAGCAGCTTAACCAAGGGGACAGGGGAATTTGCGGAGCAGTACTTC	CASSLTKGTGEFAEQYF
14	TRBV28	-	-	TRBJ1-5	TGTGCCAGCAGTTCCCCCGGGGTCAATCAGCCCCAGCATTTT	CASSSPGVNQPQHF
15	TRBV4-1	-	-	TRBJ1-2	TGCGCCAGCAGCCAAGATCGCACGCCCGGGGGGGGCTACACCTTC	CASSQDRTPGGGYTF
15	TRBV2	-	-	TRBJ2-4	TGTGCCAGCAGTCCACAGGGATCCCGGGAAAACATTCAGTACTTC	CASSPQGSRENIQYF
16	TRBV11-3	-	-	TRBJ2-2	TGTGCCAGCAGCGAGTACGGGCGGGGGAACACCGGGGAGCTGTTTTTT	CASSEYGRGNTGELFF
15	TRBV27	-	TRBD2	TRBJ2-1	TGTGCCAGCAGTGAGGGCGGGAGAGCCTACAATGAGCAGTTCTTC	CASSEGGRAYNEQFF
14	TRBV6-6	-	TRBD1	TRBJ2-7	TGTGCCAGCAGTTTAACAGGGGGTGTGTACGAGCAGTACTTC	CASSLTGGVYEQYF
16	TRBV7-2	-	TRBD1	TRBJ1-1	TGTGCCAGCAGCGTCGTCCCGGCAGGGGGAGAGACTGAAGCTTTCTTT	CASSVVPAGGETEAFF
13	TRBV18	-	-	TRBJ1-5	TGTGCCAGCTCACGGGGGGATGTTCAGCCCCAGCATTTT	CASSRGDVQPQHF
13	TRBV10-3	-	-	TRBJ2-2	TGTGCCATCGGCGGTGCAGGGACCGGGGAGCTGTTTTTT	CAIGGAGTGELFF
11	TRBV20-1	-	-	TRBJ1-1	TGTGCCGGGGGGCATCGCGCTGAAGCTTTCTTT	CAGGHRAEAFF
16	TRBV7-9	-	-	TRBJ2-1	TGTGCCAGCAGCTTAGCCGGGCTTACTAGCCCCTCCGAGCAGTTCTTC	CASSLAGLTSPSEQFF
15	TRBV2	-	TRBD1	TRBJ2-3	TGTGCCAGCAGTGCGGCCAGGGGGCGCCCAGATACGCAGTATTTT	CASSAARGRPDTQYF
16	TRBV10-2	once	-	TRBJ2-2	TGCGCCAGCAGTGAGTACTCCGGGACTGACACCGGGGAGCTGTTTTTT	CASSEYSGTDTGELFF
15	TRBV7-9	-	TRBD1	TRBJ1-4	TGTGCCAGCAGCCCAATGAGGGACAGGGCTGAAAAACTGTTTTTT	CASSPMRDRAEKLFF
15	TRBV7-6	-	-	TRBJ2-1	TGTGCCAGCAGCAAAGGCCAGGGGAAGGAAAATGAGCAGTTCTTC	CASSKGQGKENEQFF
15	TRBV28	-	-	TRBJ2-3	TGTGCCAGCAGTCCTATCAACTTGAGCACAGATACGCAGTATTTT	CASSPINLSTDTQYF
17	TRBV5-5	once	TRBD2	TRBJ2-3	TGTGCCAGCAGCTCCACCGGGACTACTCTCTCCACAGATACGCAGTATTTT	CASSSTGTTLSTDTQYF
15	TRBV27	-	TRBD1	TRBJ1-1	TGTGCCAGCACCCCAGGACAGGGGAGGACCACTGAAGCTTTCTTT	CASTPGQGRTTEAFF
12	TRBV2	few	-	TRBJ2-7	TGTGCCAGCAGTGAAACAGCGTACGAGCAGTACTTC	CASSETAYEQYF